This entry is about one T cell receptor (beta chain). Its antigen is unknown. PCR used 60 Vbeta primers and 13 Jbeta primers. Repertoires were generated with immunoSEQ multiplex PCR, while TCRdb's copy carries only in-frame clones and drops some. The profile shows about 130,000 clones, around 81% of them singletons. The data derive from a study of cytomegalovirus exposure and HLA in healthy donors. Study overall: Earlier findings included approximately 120 million unique TCR beta sequences obtained from some 180 million T cells.

Broader study findings: What a later analysis showed was that several of the most significant clusters appeared linked to common viral pathogens. Cytomegalovirus association was listed for about 150 TCR beta chains. One variant, a missense change in DCLRE1C, was linked in a later analysis to TCR beta V- and J-gene trimming.

The clonotype originates from a woman in her 50s in good health and CMV-seronegative. Sequenced material: PBMCs.

In DNA form, the CDR3 reads TGTGCCAGCAGCTTACCGGGACAGAACTACGAGCAGTACTTC. Translated, it gives CASSLPGQNYEQYF. J is TRBJ2-7 and V is TRBV5-4, with 7 bases fitting TRBD1. V trimming: 2 bases; J trimming: 3 bases; junction bases outside the gene matches: 5. The CDR3 loop spans 14 amino acids. Germline-derived CDR1 and CDR2 are SGHNT and YYREEE (reference sequence).